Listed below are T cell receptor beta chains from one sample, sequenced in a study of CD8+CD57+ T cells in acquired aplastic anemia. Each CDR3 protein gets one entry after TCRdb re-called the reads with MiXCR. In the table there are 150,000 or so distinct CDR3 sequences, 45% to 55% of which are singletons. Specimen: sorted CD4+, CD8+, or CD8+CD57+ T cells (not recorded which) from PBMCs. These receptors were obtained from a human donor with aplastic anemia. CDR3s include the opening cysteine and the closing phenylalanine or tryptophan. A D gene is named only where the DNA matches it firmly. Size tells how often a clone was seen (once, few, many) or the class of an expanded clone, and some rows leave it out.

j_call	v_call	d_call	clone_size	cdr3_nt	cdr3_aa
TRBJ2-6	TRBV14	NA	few	TGTGCCAGCAGCCAAGAAAGACCTGGGGCCAACGTCCTGACTTTC	CASSQERPGANVLTF
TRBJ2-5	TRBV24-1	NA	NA	TGTGCCACCAGTGAGCCGGACGGGTACCAAGAGACCCAGTACTTC	CATSEPDGYQETQYF
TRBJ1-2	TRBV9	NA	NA	TGTGCCAGCAGCGGGCTCGTTGGCAATGGCTACACCTTC	CASSGLVGNGYTF
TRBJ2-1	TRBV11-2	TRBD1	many	TGTGCCAGCAGCCCAACAGGGGCCGAAGGGGGTGAGCAGTTCTTC	CASSPTGAEGGEQFF
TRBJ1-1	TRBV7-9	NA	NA	TGTGCCAGCAGCTTAGCGTCCGGGGGGGCGGACACTGAAGCTTTCTTT	CASSLASGGADTEAFF
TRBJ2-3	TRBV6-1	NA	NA	TGTGCCAGCAGTACCGGGGATACGCAGTATTTT	CASSTGDTQYF
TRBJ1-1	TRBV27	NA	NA	TGTGCCAGCAGTTTCCAGCCGACGGGCACTGAAGCTTTCTTT	CASSFQPTGTEAFF
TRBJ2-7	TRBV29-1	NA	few	TGCAGCGTTGTTGGATCCTACGAGCAGTACTTC	CSVVGSYEQYF
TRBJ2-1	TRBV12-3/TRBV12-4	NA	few	TGTGCCAGCAGTTTAGGTGTAGGGGTTGAGCAGTTCTTC	CASSLGVGVEQFF
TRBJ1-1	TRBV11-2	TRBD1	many	TGTGCCAGCAGCTTAGATGCGTCAGGGGGCTCCGAAGCTTTCTTT	CASSLDASGGSEAFF